These T cell receptor beta chains were read from a single sample in a study of cytomegalovirus exposure and HLA in healthy donors. Libraries were prepared by immunoSEQ multiplex PCR; TCRdb keeps only in-frame clonotypes and omits some of them. The sample comprises around 88,000 clones, around four fifths of which are singletons, and over 4% rests with the top ten. The sample was PBMCs. Every receptor here comes from a woman in her thirties or forties in good health and CMV-seropositive. Each CDR3 is given with its conserved first and last residue. Only part of the rows carry a size: once, few, many, or a class if the clone is expanded.

CDR3aa	j_gene	abundance	v_gene
CASSLGSGSGTQYF	TRBJ2-5	.	TRBV28
CASSFGRGGYEQYF	.	.	TRBV5-6
CASSPPSGGNQPQHF	TRBJ1-5	.	TRBV18
CASSQGLAGQETQYF	TRBJ2-5	once	TRBV4-1
CASRGGNTEAFF	TRBJ1-1	.	TRBV2
CATAGGSGNTIYF	TRBJ1-3	.	TRBV11-3
CASSSPPSTVETQYF	TRBJ2-5	.	TRBV6-1
CASSPVQSGELFF	TRBJ2-2	.	TRBV2
CASSLATTSGTDTQYF	TRBJ2-3	once	TRBV5-6
CASSTGTGGVVAKNIQYF	TRBJ2-4	.	TRBV4-1
CASSFTSGTYNEQFF	TRBJ2-1	once	TRBV7-3
CASSSTGVGNSPLHF	TRBJ1-6	once	TRBV6-6
CASSQEPGTGGREPQHF	TRBJ1-5	.	TRBV4-1
CASSTRDRGSGELFF	TRBJ2-2	.	TRBV6-1
CASSLAWGAGYTF	TRBJ1-2	once	TRBV7-2
CSALVNEQFF	TRBJ2-1	.	TRBV20-1
CASRQPGLADNEQFF	TRBJ2-1	.	TRBV5-1
CASSLGGAGDNEQFF	TRBJ2-1	few	TRBV2
CASSEIGTDTQYF	TRBJ2-3	few	TRBV2
CASSLGYPGEQPQHF	TRBJ1-5	.	TRBV28
CASKTGDDNYGYTF	TRBJ1-2	.	TRBV28
CASSWIPGENTEAFF	TRBJ1-1	.	TRBV5-5
CASSLPGVGGYTF	TRBJ1-2	.	TRBV7-2
CASSEEGPYGYTF	TRBJ1-2	few	TRBV25-1
CASSQDGSGANVLTF	TRBJ2-6	few	TRBV4-1
CASSPGQYPYEQYF	TRBJ2-7	.	TRBV5-6
CASSMTGDWGYGYTF	TRBJ1-2	.	TRBV5-1
CASSEGRGEQYF	TRBJ2-5	once	TRBV25-1
CASSRRLNTEAFF	TRBJ1-1	once	TRBV2
CATSRVGLAVYEQYF	TRBJ2-7	.	TRBV15
CASSWMESWEQYF	TRBJ2-7	.	TRBV5-1
CASSFRTGGPSEQYF	TRBJ2-7	.	TRBV5-6
CASSLDWRTEAFF	TRBJ1-1	.	TRBV6-6
CASSYSKGLGVKQYF	TRBJ2-7	few	TRBV6-5
CASSRGEGANEQFF	TRBJ2-1	.	TRBV19
CASSYGLAEYNEQFF	TRBJ2-1	few	TRBV7-9
CASSFQARDSQEAFF	TRBJ1-1	.	TRBV7-8
CASSPIGGPYEQYF	TRBJ2-7	.	TRBV9
CASSPPGGVWTEAFF	TRBJ1-1	.	TRBV7-9
CASSVGYGNEQFF	TRBJ2-1	.	TRBV9
CASSNQGASSYNEQFF	TRBJ2-1	.	TRBV28
CASSPGGSYEQYF	TRBJ2-7	.	TRBV9
CASSPRRATYEQYF	TRBJ2-7	.	TRBV18
CASSQDWAGDGEQYF	TRBJ2-7	.	TRBV4-2
CASSSGGTQYF	TRBJ2-5	.	TRBV27
CASSPLGRPGELFF	TRBJ2-2	.	TRBV28
CASSSEGTSGQETQYF	TRBJ2-5	few	TRBV7-9
CASSQFATGWDGYTF	TRBJ1-2	.	TRBV14
CASSLIGRNQETQYF	TRBJ2-5	.	TRBV11-1
CASSVGTGAQPQHF	TRBJ1-5	.	TRBV9
CASSWGQGLKGANVLTF	TRBJ2-6	.	TRBV5-6
CASSFVTGEGWNTEAFF	TRBJ1-1	.	TRBV7-9
CASSPGTAIEQFF	TRBJ2-1	few	TRBV5-6
CASSLGISGYNEQFF	TRBJ2-1	.	TRBV5-1
CASSQGPGFDQPQHF	TRBJ1-5	.	TRBV4-1
CASSFWTGANTGELFF	TRBJ2-2	.	TRBV6-5
CASSPGHSSYEQYF	TRBJ2-7	once	TRBV18
CASKVAGGPYNEQFF	TRBJ2-1	.	TRBV28
CASSIYTSYLETQYF	TRBJ2-5	.	TRBV5-1
CASSGQGRTEAFF	TRBJ1-1	once	TRBV2